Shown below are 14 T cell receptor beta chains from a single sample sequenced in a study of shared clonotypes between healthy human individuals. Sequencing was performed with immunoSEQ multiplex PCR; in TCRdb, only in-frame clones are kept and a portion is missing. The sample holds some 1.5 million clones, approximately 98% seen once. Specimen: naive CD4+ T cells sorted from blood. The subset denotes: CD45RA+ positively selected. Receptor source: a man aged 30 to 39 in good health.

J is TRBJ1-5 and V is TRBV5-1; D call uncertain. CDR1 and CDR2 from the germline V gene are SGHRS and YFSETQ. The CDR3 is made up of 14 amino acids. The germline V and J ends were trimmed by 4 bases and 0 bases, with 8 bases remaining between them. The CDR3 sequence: CASSATSSNQPQHF. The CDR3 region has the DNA TGCGCCAGCAGCGCGACGTCTAGCAATCAGCCCCAGCATTTT.

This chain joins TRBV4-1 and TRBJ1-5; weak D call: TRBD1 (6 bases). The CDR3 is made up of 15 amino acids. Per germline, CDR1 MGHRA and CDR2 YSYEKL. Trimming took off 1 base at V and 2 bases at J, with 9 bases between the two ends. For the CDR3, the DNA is TGCGCCAGCAGCCAAGTGGGGGCAGGCAATCAGCCCCAGCATTTT. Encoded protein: CASSQVGAGNQPQHF.

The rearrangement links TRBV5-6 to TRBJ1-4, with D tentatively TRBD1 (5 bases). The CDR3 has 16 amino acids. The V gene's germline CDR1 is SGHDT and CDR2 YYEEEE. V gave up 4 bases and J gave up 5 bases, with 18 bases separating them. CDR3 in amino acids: CASSRGWGPGNEKLFF. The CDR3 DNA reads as TGTGCCAGCAGCCGCGGATGGGGCCCGGGGAATGAAAAACTGTTTTTT.

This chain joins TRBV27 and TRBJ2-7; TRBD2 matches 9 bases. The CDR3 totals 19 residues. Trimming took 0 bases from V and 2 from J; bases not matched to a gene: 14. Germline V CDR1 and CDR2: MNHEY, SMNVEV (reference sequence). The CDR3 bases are TGTGCCAGCAGTTTATCGATGGTGGGGCTAGCGGGACCCCCCTACGAGCAGTACTTC. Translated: CASSLSMVGLAGPPYEQYF.

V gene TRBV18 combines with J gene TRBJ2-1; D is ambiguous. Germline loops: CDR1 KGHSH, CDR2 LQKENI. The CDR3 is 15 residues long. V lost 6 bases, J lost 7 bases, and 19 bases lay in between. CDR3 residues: CASSAQVGSRNEQFF. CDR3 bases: TGTGCCAGCTCGGCTCAAGTGGGATCTAGGAATGAGCAGTTCTTC.

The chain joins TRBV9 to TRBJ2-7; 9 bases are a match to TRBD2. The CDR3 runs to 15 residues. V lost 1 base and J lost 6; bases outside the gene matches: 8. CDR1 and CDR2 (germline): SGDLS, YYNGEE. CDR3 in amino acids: CASSVSSAGGTEQYF. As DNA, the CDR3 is TGTGCCAGCAGCGTATCCTCAGCGGGAGGTACCGAGCAGTACTTC.

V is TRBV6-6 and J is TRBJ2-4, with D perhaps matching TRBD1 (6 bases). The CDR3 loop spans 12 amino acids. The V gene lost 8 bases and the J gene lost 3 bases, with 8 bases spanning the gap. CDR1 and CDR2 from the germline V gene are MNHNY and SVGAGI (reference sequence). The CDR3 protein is CASQDSKNIQYF. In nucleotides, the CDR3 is TGTGCCAGCCAGGACAGCAAAAACATTCAGTACTTC.

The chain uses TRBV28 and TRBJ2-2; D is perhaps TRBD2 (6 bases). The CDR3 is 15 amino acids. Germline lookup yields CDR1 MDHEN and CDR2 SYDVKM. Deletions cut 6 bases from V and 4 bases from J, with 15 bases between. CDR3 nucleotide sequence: TGTGCCAGCAGACCGACTAGTATTGGCACCGGGGAGCTGTTTTTT. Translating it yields CASRPTSIGTGELFF. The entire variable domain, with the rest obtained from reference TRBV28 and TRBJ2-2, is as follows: DVKVTQSSRYLVKRTGEKVFLECVQDMDHENMFWYRQDPGLGLRLIYFSYDVKMKEKGDIPEGYSVSREKKERFSLILESASTNQTSMYLCASRPTSIGTGELFFGEGSRLTVL.

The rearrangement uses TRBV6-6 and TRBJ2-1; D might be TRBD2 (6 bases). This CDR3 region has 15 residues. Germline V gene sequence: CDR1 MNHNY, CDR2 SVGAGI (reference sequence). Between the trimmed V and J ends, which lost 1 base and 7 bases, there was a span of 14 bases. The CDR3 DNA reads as TGTGCCAGCAGTTACTGGGGGGAGCCAGAGAATGAGCAGTTCTTC. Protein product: CASSYWGEPENEQFF.

DNA of the CDR3: TGTGCCAGCAGCTTAGGTGCTAATGAAAAACTGTTTTTT. It specifies CASSLGANEKLFF. The chain couples TRBV11-2 to TRBJ1-4; D unresolved. Germline V gene data show CDR1 as SGHAT and CDR2 as FQNNGV. Trimming pared 1 base from V and 3 bases from J, leaving 3 bases between. The CDR3 totals 13 residues. The full variable domain, in which reference TRBV11-2 and TRBJ1-4 provide the parts outside the CDR3, is EAGVAQSPRYKIIEKRQSVAFWCNPISGHATLYWYQQILGQGPKLLIQFQNNGVVDDSQLPKDRFSAERLKGVDSTLKIQPAKLEDSAVYLCASSLGANEKLFFGSGTQLSVL.

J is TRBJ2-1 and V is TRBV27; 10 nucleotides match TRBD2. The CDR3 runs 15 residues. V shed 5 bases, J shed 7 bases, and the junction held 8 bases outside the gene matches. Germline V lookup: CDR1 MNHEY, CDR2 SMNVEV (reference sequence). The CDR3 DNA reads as TGTGCCAGCAGTAGACTAGCGGGCAGCGAAAATGAGCAGTTCTTC. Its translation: CASSRLAGSENEQFF.

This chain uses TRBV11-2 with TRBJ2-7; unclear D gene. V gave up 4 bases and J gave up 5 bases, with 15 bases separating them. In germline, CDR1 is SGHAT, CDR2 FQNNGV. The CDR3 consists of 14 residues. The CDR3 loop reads CASSSYRGLNEQYF. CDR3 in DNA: TGTGCCAGCAGCTCATATCGCGGCTTGAACGAGCAGTACTTC.

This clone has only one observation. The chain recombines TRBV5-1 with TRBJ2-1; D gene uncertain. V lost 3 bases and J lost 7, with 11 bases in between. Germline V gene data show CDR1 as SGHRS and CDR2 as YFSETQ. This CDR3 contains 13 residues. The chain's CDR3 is CASSSDIHNEQFF. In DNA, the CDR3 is TGCGCCAGCAGCTCCGACATTCATAATGAGCAGTTCTTC.

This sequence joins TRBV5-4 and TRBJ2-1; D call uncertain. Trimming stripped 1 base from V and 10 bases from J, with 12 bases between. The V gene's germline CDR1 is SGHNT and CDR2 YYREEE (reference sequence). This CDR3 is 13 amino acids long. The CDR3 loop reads CASSLSSTREQFF. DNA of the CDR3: TGTGCCAGCAGCTTGAGTTCGACAAGAGAGCAGTTCTTC.